This T cell receptor (beta chain) was captured by sequencing in a study of shared clonotypes between healthy human individuals. How the authors handled the data: Filtering differed since immunoSEQ provided only junctions, with no quality scores. The repertoire was sequenced with immunoSEQ multiplex PCR; TCRdb's copy has only in-frame clones and lacks some. That table is the source of V, J and clone size, and D and trimming were worked out from the DNA. The table shows 2.5 million or so clones, with more than 90% occurring only once. Worth noting for this clone: The sample has other DNA sequences that encode this CDR3 too.

The CDR3 is made up of 16 amino acids. CDR1 and CDR2 from the germline V gene are LGHNA and YSLEER. V lost 4 bases, J lost 3 bases, and 7 bases stayed unmatched. This TCR derives from a man aged 18 to 29 in good health. Sample: naive CD4+ T cells sorted from blood. The sample's subset: CD45RA+ positively selected. The chain links TRBV4-3 to TRBJ2-2, with 8 bases aligning to TRBD2. The CDR3 region has the DNA TGCGCCAGCAGCCTAGGAACCGGGGGGGACACCGGGGAGCTGTTTTTT. Its translation: CASSLGTGGDTGELFF.